A single sample gave rise to the 21 T cell receptor beta chains below, sequenced in a study of T cell repertoires in cytomegalovirus infection. In TCRdb, the reads were re-called with MiXCR into one record per CDR3 protein. The data show 700,000 to 950,000 distinct CDR3 sequences, about 30% seen once. Antigens of these TCRs are unknown. Sequenced material: cultured CD8+ T cells from PBMCs, taken from culture after CMV antigen stimulation. All receptors derive from a human donor in good health (CMV status not recorded). Some clones in this sample may be carry-over from other donors' samples.

The sample holds a few counts of this clonotype. The chain combines TRBV7-3 with TRBJ2-2; 11 positions agree with TRBD2. V gave up 2 bases and J gave up 0 bases; unmatched junction bases: 5. Looked up from germline, CDR1 is SGHTA and CDR2 is FQGTGA. The length of the CDR3 is 18 residues. This CDR3 reads CASSLLAGGEANTGELFF. CDR3 DNA: TGTGCCAGCAGCTTACTAGCGGGGGGAGAAGCGAACACCGGGGAGCTGTTTTTT.

The CDR3 DNA sequence: TGTGCCAGCGGGGGACTCGGCGATGAGCAGTTCTTC. Amino acid sequence: CASGGLGDEQFF. The rearrangement joins TRBV25-1 to TRBJ2-1; maybe TRBD2 (6 bases). V shed 8 bases and J shed 8 bases, with 13 bases lying between them. CDR1 and CDR2 from the germline V gene are MGHDK and SYGVNS. The CDR3 has 12 residues.

This clonotype was counted only a few times. This chain joins TRBV12-3 or TRBV12-4 and TRBJ2-1; 11 bases line up with TRBD1. V dropped 5 bases and J dropped 4; count of bases not matched to a gene: 7. This CDR3 region has 16 residues. The DNA of the CDR3 is TGTGCCAGCAGTCACAACCGGGACAGGGGGTACAATGAGCAGTTCTTC. Protein: CASSHNRDRGYNEQFF.

This clonotype has ten or more counts. Here the CDR3 reads CASSLGTGTATNQPQHF. The CDR3 DNA is TGTGCCAGCAGCCTCGGGACCGGGACAGCAACCAATCAGCCCCAGCATTTT. This rearrangement joins TRBV7-8 to TRBJ1-5; 7 bases map to TRBD1. The germline V gene has CDR1 SGHVS and CDR2 FQNEAQ. This CDR3 has 17 amino acids. V lost 5 bases, J lost 3 bases, and 13 bases stayed unmatched.

This clonotype was recorded a few times. The J gene is TRBJ2-2, the V gene TRBV6-1; tentatively, D is TRBD1 (5 bases). Trimming cost V 2 bases and J 0 bases, with 10 bases left between them. Germline loops: CDR1 MNHNS, CDR2 SASEGT. The CDR3 covers 16 residues. The CDR3 sequence is CASSEFQGSNTGELFF. DNA for the CDR3: TGTGCCAGCAGTGAATTCCAGGGATCGAACACCGGGGAGCTGTTTTTT.

This clonotype was counted between two and nine times. The CDR3 region is CASSQARGPDRAEAFF. Written as DNA, the CDR3 is TGTGCCAGCAGCCAAGCCCGCGGACCGGACAGGGCAGAAGCTTTCTTT. The chain uses TRBV14 and TRBJ1-1; TRBD1 matches 8 bases. The germline V gene has CDR1 SGHDN and CDR2 FVKESK. V dropped 1 base and J dropped 8; count of bases not matched to a gene: 12. The CDR3 contains 16 residues.

V gene TRBV4-1 combines with J gene TRBJ2-7; 8 positions match TRBD1. The V and J ends lost 0 bases and 5 bases, in that order; junction bases with no gene match: 9. Germline CDR1 and CDR2: MGHRA and YSYEKL. The CDR3 is made up of 16 amino acids. CDR3 residues: CASSQDVSGGGHEQYF. The CDR3 DNA follows: TGCGCCAGCAGCCAAGATGTGTCAGGGGGCGGGCACGAGCAGTACTTC.

This clonotype has only a few counts. The chain uses TRBV7-9 and TRBJ1-4; D is unresolved. The CDR3 extends over 13 amino acids. V lost 0 bases and J lost 6, with 5 bases in between. Germline CDR1 SEHNR, CDR2 FQNEAQ (reference sequence). The DNA of the CDR3 is TGTGCCAGCAGCTTAGCGCCCGATGAAAAACTGTTTTTT. Residues: CASSLAPDEKLFF.

Concerning this clonotype: One base away lies a much larger clone, so this may be a sequencing read error. The V gene is TRBV6-5, the J gene TRBJ1-2; D uncertain. Per the germline V gene, CDR1 is MNHEY and CDR2 is SVGAGI. Trimming took off 5 bases at V and 13 bases at J, with 14 bases between the two ends. The length of the CDR3 is 11 residues. The CDR3 spells CASSAGRMSTF. Here the CDR3 DNA reads TGTGCCAGCAGTGCCGGACGGATGTCCACCTTC.

This clonotype was seen more than once but under ten times. The chain joins TRBV4-1 to TRBJ2-1; D gene uncertain. The CDR3 is 15 residues long. The V end was cut by 6 bases, the J end by 0 bases, with 12 bases between. Germline-derived CDR1 and CDR2 are MGHRA and YSYEKL. The CDR3 region has the DNA TGCGCCAGCAGTTACCGGATTAGCTCCTACAATGAGCAGTTCTTC. This gives the protein CASSYRISSYNEQFF.

This clonotype has just one count. The CDR3 here is CASRGADTEAFF. Written as DNA, the CDR3 is TGTGCCAGTCGGGGGGCGGACACTGAAGCTTTCTTT. The chain carries TRBV7-6 and TRBJ1-1; D is possibly TRBD1 (6 bases). The CDR3 extends over 12 amino acids. Trimming removed 9 bases from V and 3 bases from J, with 11 bases in between. Germline V gene sequence: CDR1 SGHVS, CDR2 FNYEAQ.

This clonotype turned up a few times. The J gene is TRBJ2-3, the V gene TRBV18; D uncertain. Germline loops: CDR1 KGHSH, CDR2 LQKENI. The CDR3 is 18 amino acids. Trimming took off 4 bases at V and 0 bases at J, with 20 bases between the two ends. CDR3 region: CASSQEPITGSSTDTQYF. CDR3 nucleotides: TGTGCCAGCTCACAAGAACCGATAACGGGTAGTAGCACAGATACGCAGTATTTT. Full variable domain (remainder filled in from reference TRBV18 and TRBJ2-3): NAGVMQNPRHLVRRRGQEARLRCSPMKGHSHVYWYRQLPEEGLKFMVYLQKENIIDESGMPKERFSAEFPKEGPSILRIQQVVRGDSAAYFCASSQEPITGSSTDTQYFGPGTRLTVL.

Written as DNA, the CDR3 is TGTGCCAGCCTAGGGGGGGTCTCTTCCTACAATGAGCAGTTCTTC. Encoded protein: CASLGGVSSYNEQFF. The V call is TRBV6-8, the J call TRBJ2-1; D is perhaps TRBD2 (7 bases). From germline, CDR1 is MNHGY and CDR2 SAAAGT. Trimming left V 8 bases short and J 1 base short, with 15 bases between. The CDR3 runs to 15 residues.

This rearrangement joins TRBV28 to TRBJ2-5; a possible D gene is TRBD1 (6 bases). This CDR3 spans 14 amino acids. Germline V gives CDR1 MDHEN, CDR2 SYDVKM. V was trimmed by 4 bases and J by 5 bases, leaving 14 bases between them. Written as DNA, the CDR3 is TGTGCCAGCAGTTCCCCAACAGGGATCGAGACCCAGTACTTC. Translated: CASSSPTGIETQYF.

The V and J genes are TRBV20-1 and TRBJ1-2, with TRBD1 as a possible D gene (5 bases). Trimming took 4 bases from V and 2 from J, leaving 5 bases between them. CDR1 is DFQATT and CDR2 is SNEGSKA in the germline V gene (reference sequence). This CDR3 has 11 residues. CDR3 in amino acids: CSANRNYGYTF. Written as DNA, the CDR3 is TGCAGTGCTAACAGGAACTATGGCTACACCTTC.

J is TRBJ2-2 and V is TRBV28; 7 bases match TRBD1. The V gene's germline CDR1 is MDHEN and CDR2 SYDVKM. The CDR3 sequence is 17 residues long. J was trimmed by 2 bases and V by 2 bases; bases with no gene match: 8. As DNA, the CDR3 is TGTGCCAGCAGTTTAGGAGCCCGACAGGGAAACACCGGGGAGCTGTTTTTT. Encoded protein: CASSLGARQGNTGELFF.

This clonotype has more than one count but fewer than ten. The chain employs TRBV3-1 and TRBJ1-2; D not resolved. The CDR3 has 15 residues. V lost 4 bases to trimming and J lost 4 bases, with 16 bases between them. Germline V CDR1 and CDR2: LGHDT, YNNKEL (reference sequence). In DNA form, the CDR3 reads TGTGCCAGCAGCCCCCGGACTAGCGGGTTCTATGGCTACACCTTC. Amino acid sequence: CASSPRTSGFYGYTF.

There are a few counts of this clonotype. This rearrangement joins TRBV19 to TRBJ1-1, with a weak D call TRBD1 (5 bases). The V end lost 6 bases, the J end lost 1 base, and 12 bases lay between the germline ends. CDR1 LNHDA and CDR2 SQIVND come from the germline V gene (reference sequence). CDR3 size: 14 residues. CDR3: CASSREGENTEAFF. The CDR3, as DNA: TGTGCCAGTAGCCGGGAAGGGGAGAACACTGAAGCTTTCTTT.

This chain joins TRBV12-3 or TRBV12-4 and TRBJ1-1, with D maybe TRBD1 (5 bases). There are 14 residues in the CDR3. Trimming removed 7 bases at V and 5 bases at J, with 17 bases between. The CDR3 spells CASNSGGVVTEAFF. CDR3 nucleotides: TGTGCCAGCAACTCCGGGGGGGTAGTGACTGAAGCTTTCTTT.

As to this clonotype: One end of the junction varies from germline; a read error may be responsible. The V gene is TRBV10-3, the J gene TRBJ2-1; D perhaps matches TRBD2 (7 bases). There are 15 residues in the CDR3. Per germline, CDR1 ENHRY and CDR2 SYGVKD. In nucleotides, the CDR3 is TGTGTCATCAGTGAGGAGGCGGGGGCCTTCAATGAGCAGTTCTTC. This gives the protein CVISEEAGAFNEQFF.

The chain recombines TRBV6-1 with TRBJ2-7, with D uncertain. The CDR3 extends over 14 amino acids. The germline V and J ends were trimmed by 2 bases and 2 bases, with 10 bases remaining between them. Looked up from germline, CDR1 is MNHNS and CDR2 is SASEGT. The CDR3 spells CASSERPLAYEQYF. The DNA for the CDR3 is TGTGCCAGCAGTGAACGGCCACTCGCCTACGAGCAGTACTTC.